This TCR beta chain was captured in a study of blood T cell repertoires in COVID-19. Profiled with immunoSEQ multiplex PCR; TCRdb holds only in-frame clones, not every one. This repertoire shows some 150,000 clones, about 91% found once; its top ten account for roughly 0.82%. This CDR3 contains 15 residues. Trimming left V 4 bases short and J 4 bases short, with 15 bases between. The germline CDR1 and CDR2 sequences are SGHRS and YFSETQ. Sample: PBMCs or T cells enriched from blood (not recorded which). The TCR originated in a woman aged 18-29 years who had recovered from COVID-19. This chain connects TRBV5-1 to TRBJ2-1; possibly TRBD2 for D (5 bases). The CDR3 DNA reads as TGCGCCAGCAGCCCGCAGCGGCATTCTTACAATGAGCAGTTCTTC. Protein: CASSPQRHSYNEQFF.